A single sample gave rise to the 16 T cell receptor beta chains below, sequenced in a study of blood T cell repertoires in COVID-19. Sequencing was performed with immunoSEQ multiplex PCR; in TCRdb, only in-frame clones are kept and a portion is missing. This sample yields more than 150,000 clones, of which roughly 87% are seen a single time; 2% to 2.5% belongs to the top ten. Sample: PBMCs or T cells enriched from blood (not recorded which). The source is a woman aged 30 to 39 who had recovered from COVID-19.

J is TRBJ1-2 and V is TRBV30; possibly TRBD1 for D (6 bases). This CDR3 spans 14 amino acids. V was shortened by 3 bases and J by 7 bases, with 18 bases between the two germline ends. CDR1 and CDR2 (germline): GTSNPN, SVGIG (reference sequence). CDR3 residues: CAWREQGISVGYTF. The DNA of the CDR3 is TGTGCCTGGAGGGAACAGGGTATTTCCGTTGGCTACACCTTC.

This rearrangement joins TRBV4-3 to TRBJ1-1; TRBD1 might be the D (5 bases). Germline loops: CDR1 LGHNA, CDR2 YSLEER. With 0 bases removed from V and 4 bases from J, the gap between germline ends came to 9 bases. There are 14 residues in the CDR3. CDR3 in amino acids: CASSQDGGGTEAFF. The CDR3 DNA is TGCGCCAGCAGCCAAGACGGCGGGGGCACTGAAGCTTTCTTT.

The chain joins TRBV18 to TRBJ2-3; 8 bases are a match to TRBD1. V lost 8 bases, J lost 4 bases, and 11 bases stayed unmatched. Germline CDR1 is KGHSH and CDR2 is LQKENI. This CDR3 has 15 amino acids. This chain's CDR3 is CASLDREEPADTQYF. CDR3 bases: TGTGCCAGCCTGGACAGGGAGGAGCCCGCAGATACGCAGTATTTT.

The chain couples TRBV30 to TRBJ1-3; D not certain. Between the trimmed V and J ends, which lost 2 bases and 0 bases, there was a span of 8 bases. The CDR3 runs to 14 residues. Germline V gene sequence: CDR1 GTSNPN, CDR2 SVGIG (reference sequence). CDR3 sequence (DNA): TGTGCCTGGAGTCTCGCGAGCTCTGGAAACACCATATATTTT. This codes for CAWSLASSGNTIYF.

This clone has a single count. V usage is TRBV4-3 and J usage is TRBJ1-1; D not certain. Germline V gene lookup returns CDR1 LGHNA and CDR2 YSLEER. V dropped 0 bases and J dropped 7 bases, with 15 bases sitting between them. The CDR3 covers 15 residues. The CDR3, as DNA: TGCGCCAGCAGCCAAGAGACCCCCTCCGGAGGTGAAGCTTTCTTT. This encodes CASSQETPSGGEAFF.

The chain has TRBV24-1 and TRBJ2-5; maybe TRBD1 (6 bases). CDR1 KGHDR and CDR2 SFDVKD come from the germline V gene. The V end was cut by 4 bases, the J end by 2 bases, with 13 bases between. This CDR3 comprises 15 residues. For the CDR3, the DNA is TGTGCCACCAGTGACGACAGGACCGTGCAAGAGACCCAGTACTTC. Its protein is CATSDDRTVQETQYF.

V is TRBV29-1 and J is TRBJ1-4, with D possibly TRBD1 on 5 matching bases. Germline values: CDR1 SQVTM, CDR2 ANQGSEA. Trimming shortened V by 1 base and J by 8 bases, and 11 bases separated the two germline ends. This CDR3 comprises 13 residues. The CDR3 spells CSVEGGGKEKLFF. The CDR3 DNA is TGCAGCGTTGAAGGTGGGGGGAAGGAAAAACTGTTTTTT.

This chain connects TRBV27 to TRBJ2-1, with 14 bases aligning to TRBD2. V shed 8 bases and J 8 bases; nucleotides not matched to a gene: 8. The germline V gene has CDR1 MNHEY and CDR2 SMNVEV (reference sequence). The CDR3 extends over 15 amino acids. CDR3: CASPRGLAGADEQFF. CDR3 DNA: TGTGCCAGCCCCCGGGGACTAGCGGGAGCGGATGAGCAGTTCTTC.

This clone has only one observation. J is TRBJ1-3 and V is TRBV19; D ambiguous. V lost 5 bases to trimming and J lost 0 bases, with 8 bases between them. The CDR3 sequence is 14 residues long. Per the germline V gene, CDR1 is LNHDA and CDR2 is SQIVND (reference sequence). The CDR3 DNA follows: TGTGCCAGTAGTGGGCCGGTCTCTGGAAACACCATATATTTT. This gives the protein CASSGPVSGNTIYF.

This clone was counted between two and nine times. This chain joins TRBV12-3 or TRBV12-4 and TRBJ2-7; 10 bases are a match to TRBD2. This CDR3 is built from 12 residues. After removal of 7 bases from V and 3 bases from J, the junction contained 0 bases not matched to a gene. CDR3 sequence: CASKREGYEQYF. The CDR3 region has the DNA TGTGCCAGCAAGCGGGAGGGCTACGAGCAGTACTTC.

The rearrangement joins TRBV7-8 to TRBJ1-5, with unresolved D. V was pared by 5 bases and J by 2 bases, with 10 bases between. Germline CDR1 reads SGHVS; CDR2 reads FQNEAQ. The CDR3 runs 14 residues. For the CDR3, the DNA is TGTGCCAGCAGCCCAGGCGGGGGCAATCAGCCCCAGCATTTT. Its translation is CASSPGGGNQPQHF.

The rearrangement uses TRBV5-1 and TRBJ2-5; D possibly corresponds to TRBD1 (5 bases). Germline-derived CDR1 and CDR2 are SGHRS and YFSETQ. The CDR3 totals 13 residues. V was shortened by 4 bases and J by 4 bases, with 11 bases between the two germline ends. CDR3 region: CASSQDRRETQYF. The CDR3 DNA reads TGCGCCAGCAGCCAAGACAGACGAGAGACCCAGTACTTC.

The chain has TRBV7-2 and TRBJ2-7; 8 bases are a match to TRBD1. In germline, CDR1 is SGHTA, CDR2 FQGNSA. V gave up 7 bases and J gave up 6 bases; unmatched junction bases: 11. CDR3 length equals 14 residues. The CDR3 nucleotides are TGTGCCAGCACCGAGACAGGGGAGGAGCCCGAGCAGTACTTC. It encodes CASTETGEEPEQYF.

V gene TRBV3-1 (or the pseudogene TRBV3-2) combines with J gene TRBJ1-2, with TRBD1 matching over 7 bases. Trimming at V came to 4 bases and at J to 4 bases, leaving 9 bases not matched to a gene. The CDR3 contains 15 residues. Germline V gene sequence: CDR1 LGHDT, CDR2 YNNKEL (reference sequence). The chain's CDR3 is CASSPRHRGSYGYTF. The CDR3 bases are TGTGCCAGCAGCCCCCGGCACAGGGGAAGCTATGGCTACACCTTC.

This chain joins TRBV18 and TRBJ1-1; 7 bases map to TRBD1. V gave up 6 bases and J gave up 0 bases; unmatched junction bases: 4. From germline, CDR1 is KGHSH and CDR2 LQKENI. The CDR3 is made up of 14 amino acids. CDR3 sequence (DNA): TGTGCCAGCTCGCTAGACAGGGTGAACACTGAAGCTTTCTTT. Amino acid sequence: CASSLDRVNTEAFF.

This rearrangement joins TRBV11-3 to TRBJ2-1; 13 bases line up with TRBD2. Germline lookup yields CDR1 SGHNT and CDR2 YENEEA. The CDR3 consists of 16 residues. V shed 3 bases, J shed 7 bases, and the junction held 6 bases outside the gene matches. This CDR3 is CASSLRLAGGMNEQFF. CDR3 nucleotide sequence: TGTGCCAGCAGCTTGCGACTAGCGGGAGGAATGAATGAGCAGTTCTTC. The full variable domain, completed using reference TRBV11-3 and TRBJ2-1, is EAGVVQSPRYKIIEKKQPVAFWCNPISGHNTLYWYLQNLGQGPELLIRYENEEAVDDSQLPKDRFSAERLKGVDSTLKIQPAELGDSAVYLCASSLRLAGGMNEQFFGPGTRLTVL.